Sequencing of this TCR beta chain was carried out in a study of blood T cell repertoires in COVID-19. Study-wide context: PBMCs, B-cell-depleted T cells, or T cells were the source of the cDNA or gDNA that made up the material.

Assignment of participants to cohorts was predicated upon participant-reported clinical history. Either two negative PCRs, clearance, or symptom resolution qualified Cohort 3 donors as recovered. Trimming removed 4 bases from V and 8 bases from J; junction bases left unmatched: 12. The CDR3 is made up of 18 amino acids. As processed by the authors: For nucleated cells, counts were estimated from reference gene primer amplification. Method: immunoSEQ multiplex PCR; TCRdb's copy keeps in-frame clones and lacks some. V, J and clone size were drawn from that table, and D and trimming were deduced from the DNA. The sample contains some 390,000 clones, roughly 91% of which appear only once.

Sequenced sample: PBMCs or T cells enriched from blood (not recorded which). The chain combines TRBV6-7 with TRBJ2-1; TRBD2 matches at 15 bases. TRBV6-7 counts as an open reading frame of uncertain function. This receptor was obtained from a woman aged 30 to 39 who had recovered from COVID-19. The CDR3 reads CASSLTTRTSGRVDEQFF. CDR3 bases: TGTGCCAGCAGTTTGACGACTAGGACTAGCGGGAGGGTCGATGAGCAGTTCTTC.